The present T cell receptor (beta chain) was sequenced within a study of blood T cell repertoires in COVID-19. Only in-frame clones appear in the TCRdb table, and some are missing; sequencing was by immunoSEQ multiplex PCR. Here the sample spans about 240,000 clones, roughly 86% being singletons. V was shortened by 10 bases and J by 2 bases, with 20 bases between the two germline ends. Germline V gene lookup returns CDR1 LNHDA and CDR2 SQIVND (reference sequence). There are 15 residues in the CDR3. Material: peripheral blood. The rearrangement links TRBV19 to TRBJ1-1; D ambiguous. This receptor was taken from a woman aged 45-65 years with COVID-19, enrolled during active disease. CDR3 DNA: TGTGCCACAAGCCGGGGAGGGAAATCAAACACTGAAGCTTTCTTT. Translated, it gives CATSRGGKSNTEAFF.